A single T cell receptor (beta chain) is shown here with its context. Its antigen is not known. This sample is drawn from a study of cytomegalovirus exposure and HLA in healthy donors. Study-level background: The 100 million to 140 million unique TCR beta sequences, from around 200 million T cells, were found by an earlier analysis. When fewer than 500 donors were genotyped, about 81% of them were found to fall in the Caucasian-associated ancestry cluster.

With 0 bases clipped from V and 8 bases from J, the junction kept 6 bases outside the gene matches. The V gene's germline CDR1 is MNHNS and CDR2 SASEGT. The CDR3 consists of 15 residues. PCR primers comprised 60 Vbeta and 13 Jbeta primers. Clones were read by immunoSEQ multiplex PCR, and TCRdb kept only the in-frame ones, dropping some. The sample lists some 180,000 clones, 12% occurring once. Study results and caveats: HLA restriction was apparent for most CMV-associated TCR beta chains in a later analysis. Some V segments, including TRBV6-2 and TRBV6-3, were excluded as indistinguishable.

Material for sequencing was PBMCs. This chain uses TRBV6-1 with TRBJ1-4; 7 bases align to TRBD1. The clonotype comes from a man aged 50-60 years in good health and CMV-seropositive. As DNA, the CDR3 is TGTGCCAGCAGTGAAGCGACAGGGATCCGGGAAAAACTGTTTTTT. Encoded protein: CASSEATGIREKLFF.